This TCR beta chain came from a study of tumor-infiltrating lymphocytes in primary liver carcinoma. Study in general: Each of the growths was stage T1-T3 N0M0, extending roughly 4.2 to 11 cm across.

A primer in the constant region served to generate TCR beta cDNA from 500 ng of total RNA. Nested multiplex PCR, run for three rounds with slightly modified ARM-PCR, yielded TCR beta libraries. Researchers ran the first two PCR rounds for roughly 11 cycles each with TRBV1-TRBV30 forward primers and a C-beta reverse primer. MiXCR, run by TCRdb on the multiplex PCR reads, gives a single entry per CDR3 protein. The data show about 200,000 distinct CDR3 sequences, 65% seen once. In the case of this clonotype: Its antigen is still unknown. A junction end diverges from the germline sequence, so it may reflect a read error.

In addition to blood RNA drawn from unsorted whole blood, germline DNA was extracted. The V gene's germline CDR1 is SGHAT and CDR2 FQNNGV. The CDR3 runs to 15 residues. Study-wide results and limits: Tumor region pairs shared more overlap than did tumor-adjacent and tumor-blood pairs. Bulk, unsorted sampling meant CD4+ and CD8+ repertoires went uncompared.

This receptor was taken from a woman between 55 and 75 years old with primary liver carcinoma and hepatitis B virus infection. The source material was peripheral blood. The chain employs TRBV11-2 and TRBJ2-5; TRBD1 agrees at 8 bases. The CDR3 loop reads CASGPSTGVGETQYF. Written as DNA, the CDR3 is TGTGCCAGCGGCCCCTCGACAGGGGTAGGAGAGACTCAGTACTTC.